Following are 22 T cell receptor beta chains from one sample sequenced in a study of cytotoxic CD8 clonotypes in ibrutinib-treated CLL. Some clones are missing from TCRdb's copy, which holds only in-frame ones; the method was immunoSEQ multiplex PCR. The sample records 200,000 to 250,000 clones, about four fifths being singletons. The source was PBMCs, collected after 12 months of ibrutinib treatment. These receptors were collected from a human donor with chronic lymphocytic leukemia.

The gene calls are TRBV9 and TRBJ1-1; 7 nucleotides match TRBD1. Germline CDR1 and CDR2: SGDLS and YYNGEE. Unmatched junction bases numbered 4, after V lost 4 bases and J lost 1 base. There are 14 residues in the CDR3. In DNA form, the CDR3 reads TGTGCCAGCAGCCGGGGGACAGCGAACACTGAAGCTTTCTTT. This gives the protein CASSRGTANTEAFF.

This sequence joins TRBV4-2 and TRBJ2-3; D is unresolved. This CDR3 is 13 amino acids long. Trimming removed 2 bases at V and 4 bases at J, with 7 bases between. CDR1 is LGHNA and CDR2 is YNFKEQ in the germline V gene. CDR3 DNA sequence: TGTGCCAGCAGCCAACCCCCCGCAGATACGCAGTATTTT. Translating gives CASSQPPADTQYF.

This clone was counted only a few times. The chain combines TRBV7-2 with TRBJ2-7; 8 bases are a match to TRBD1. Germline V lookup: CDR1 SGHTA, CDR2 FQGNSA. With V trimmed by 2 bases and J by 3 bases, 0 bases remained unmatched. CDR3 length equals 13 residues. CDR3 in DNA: TGTGCCAGCAGCTTAACAGGGGGCTACGAGCAGTACTTC. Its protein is CASSLTGGYEQYF.

CDR3 residues: CASSLTGAAGSPLHF. The CDR3 DNA follows: TGTGCCAGCTCACTTACAGGGGCCGCGGGTTCACCCCTCCACTTT. This chain joins TRBV18 and TRBJ1-6; 7 bases line up with TRBD1. The CDR3 is 15 amino acids. The V and J ends lost 4 bases and 9 bases, in that order; junction bases with no gene match: 9. The germline gives CDR1 KGHSH, CDR2 LQKENI.

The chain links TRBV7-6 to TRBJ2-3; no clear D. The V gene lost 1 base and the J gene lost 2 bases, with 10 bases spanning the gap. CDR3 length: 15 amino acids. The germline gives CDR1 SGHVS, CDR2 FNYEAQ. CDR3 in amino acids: CASSLVRTFTDTQYF. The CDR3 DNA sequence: TGTGCCAGCAGCTTAGTCAGGACGTTCACAGATACGCAGTATTTT.

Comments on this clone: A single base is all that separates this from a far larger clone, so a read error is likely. CDR3 loop: CASSPTFWGYGYTF. CDR3 DNA sequence: TGTGCCAGCAGCCCTACATTCTGGGGCTATGGCTACACCTTC. The rearrangement links TRBV7-2 to TRBJ1-2; D call uncertain. V was shortened by 5 bases and J by 4 bases, with 14 bases between the two germline ends. The CDR3 runs 14 residues. Germline V gene lookup returns CDR1 SGHTA and CDR2 FQGNSA.

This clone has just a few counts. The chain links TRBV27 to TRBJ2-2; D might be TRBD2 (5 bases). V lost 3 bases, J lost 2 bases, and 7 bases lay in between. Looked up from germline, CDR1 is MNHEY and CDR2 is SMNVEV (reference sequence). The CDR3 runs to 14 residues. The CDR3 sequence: CASSLGANTGELFF. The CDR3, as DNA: TGTGCCAGCAGTTTGGGAGCTAACACCGGGGAGCTGTTTTTT.

For the CDR3, the DNA is TGTGCCAGCAGTCCCAGGGGAAGGGAGACCGGGGAGCTGTTTTTT. It is translated as CASSPRGRETGELFF. The chain joins TRBV2 to TRBJ2-2, with D possibly being TRBD1 (6 bases). Trimming shortened V by 5 bases and J by 5 bases, and 15 bases separated the two germline ends. CDR1 and CDR2 from the germline V gene are SNHLY and FYNNEI. The CDR3 loop spans 15 amino acids.

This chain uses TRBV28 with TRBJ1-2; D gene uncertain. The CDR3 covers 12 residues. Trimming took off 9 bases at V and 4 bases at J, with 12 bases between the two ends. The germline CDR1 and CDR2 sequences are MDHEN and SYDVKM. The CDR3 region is CASAGPAYGYTF. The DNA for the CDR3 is TGTGCCAGTGCAGGACCGGCCTATGGCTACACCTTC.

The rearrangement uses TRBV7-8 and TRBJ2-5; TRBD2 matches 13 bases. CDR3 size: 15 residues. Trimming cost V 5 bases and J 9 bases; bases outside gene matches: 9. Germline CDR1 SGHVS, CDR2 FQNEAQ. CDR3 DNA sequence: TGTGCCAGCAGCAGATCCGGGACTAGCGGGACGCCCCAGTACTTC. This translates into CASSRSGTSGTPQYF.

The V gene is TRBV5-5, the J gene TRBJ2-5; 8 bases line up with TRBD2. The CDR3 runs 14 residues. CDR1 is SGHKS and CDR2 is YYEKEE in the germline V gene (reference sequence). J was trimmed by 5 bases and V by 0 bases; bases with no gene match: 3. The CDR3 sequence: CASSLGLALETQYF. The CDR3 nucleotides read TGTGCCAGCAGCTTGGGACTAGCGTTGGAGACCCAGTACTTC.

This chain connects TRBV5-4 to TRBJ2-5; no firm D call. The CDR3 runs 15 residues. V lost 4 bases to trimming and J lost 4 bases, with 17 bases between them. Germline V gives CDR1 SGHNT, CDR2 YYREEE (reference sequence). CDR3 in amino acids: CASSGSLPDIETQYF. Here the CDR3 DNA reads TGTGCCAGCAGCGGCAGTCTACCCGACATAGAGACCCAGTACTTC.

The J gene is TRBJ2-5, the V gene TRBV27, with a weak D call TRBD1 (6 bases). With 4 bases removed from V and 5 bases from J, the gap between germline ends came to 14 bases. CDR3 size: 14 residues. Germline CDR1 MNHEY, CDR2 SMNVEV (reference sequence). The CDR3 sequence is CASSSSTGRETQYF. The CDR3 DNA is TGTGCCAGCAGTTCATCAACAGGGCGCGAGACCCAGTACTTC.

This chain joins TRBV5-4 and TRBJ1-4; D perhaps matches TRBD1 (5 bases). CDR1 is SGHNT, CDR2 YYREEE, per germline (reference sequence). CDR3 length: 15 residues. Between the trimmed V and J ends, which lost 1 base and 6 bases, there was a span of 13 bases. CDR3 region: CASSLRAGTDEKLFF. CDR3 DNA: TGTGCCAGCAGCTTGCGGGCAGGGACGGATGAAAAACTGTTTTTT.

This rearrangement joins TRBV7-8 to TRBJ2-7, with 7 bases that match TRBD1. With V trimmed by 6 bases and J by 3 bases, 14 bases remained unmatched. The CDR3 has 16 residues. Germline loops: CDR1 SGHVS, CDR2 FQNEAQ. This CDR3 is CASSSDRAKGNYEQYF. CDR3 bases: TGTGCCAGCAGTTCAGACAGGGCCAAGGGAAACTACGAGCAGTACTTC.

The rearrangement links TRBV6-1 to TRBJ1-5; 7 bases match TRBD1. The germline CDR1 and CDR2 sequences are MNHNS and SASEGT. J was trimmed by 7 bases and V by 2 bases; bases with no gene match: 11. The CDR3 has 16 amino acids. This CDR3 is CASSEHLDRVEQPQHF. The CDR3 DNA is TGTGCCAGCAGTGAACATTTAGACAGGGTTGAACAGCCCCAGCATTTT.

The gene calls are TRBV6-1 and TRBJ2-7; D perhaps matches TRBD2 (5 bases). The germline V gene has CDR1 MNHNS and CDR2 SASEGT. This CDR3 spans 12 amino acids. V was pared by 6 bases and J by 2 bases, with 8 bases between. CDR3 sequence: CASREVPYEQYF. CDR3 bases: TGTGCCAGCAGGGAGGTCCCCTACGAGCAGTACTTC.

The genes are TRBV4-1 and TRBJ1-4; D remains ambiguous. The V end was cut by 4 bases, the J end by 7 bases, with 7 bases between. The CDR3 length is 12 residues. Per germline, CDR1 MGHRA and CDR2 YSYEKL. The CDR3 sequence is CASSLTGEKLFF. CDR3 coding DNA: TGCGCCAGCAGCCTTACGGGTGAAAAACTGTTTTTT.

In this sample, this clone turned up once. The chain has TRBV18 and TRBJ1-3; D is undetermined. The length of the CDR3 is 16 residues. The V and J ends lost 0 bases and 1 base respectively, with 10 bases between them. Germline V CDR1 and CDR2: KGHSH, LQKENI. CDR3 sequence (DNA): TGTGCCAGCTCACCACCAGGGAAGGGATCTGGAAACACCATATATTTT. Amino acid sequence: CASSPPGKGSGNTIYF.

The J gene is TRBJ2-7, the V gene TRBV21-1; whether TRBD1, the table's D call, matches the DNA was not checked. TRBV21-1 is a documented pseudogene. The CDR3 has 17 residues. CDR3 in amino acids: CASSKKRGDTRHYEQYF. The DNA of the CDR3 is TGTGCCAGCAGCAAAAAACGAGGGGACACCCGGCACTACGAGCAGTACTTC.

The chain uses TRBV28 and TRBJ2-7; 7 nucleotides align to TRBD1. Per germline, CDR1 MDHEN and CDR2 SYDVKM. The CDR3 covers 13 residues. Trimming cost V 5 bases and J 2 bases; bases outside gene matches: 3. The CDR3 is CASSKGGTYEQYF. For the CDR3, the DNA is TGTGCCAGCAGTAAAGGGGGCACCTACGAGCAGTACTTC.

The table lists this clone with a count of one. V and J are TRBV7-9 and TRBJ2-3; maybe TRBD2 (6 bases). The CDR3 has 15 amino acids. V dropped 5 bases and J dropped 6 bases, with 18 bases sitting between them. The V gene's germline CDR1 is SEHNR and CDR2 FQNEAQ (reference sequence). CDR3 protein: CASSPAEGRVDTQYF. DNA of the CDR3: TGTGCCAGCAGCCCGGCGGAGGGCCGGGTCGATACGCAGTATTTT.